The clone carrying this T cell receptor (beta chain) was observed a handful of times. The antigen remains undetermined. TCRdb processed the 5' RACE reads anew with MiXCR; each CDR3 protein has one entry. The table lists under 250,000 distinct CDR3 sequences, about 10% of them singletons. The data originate from a study of CD8 T cells in ankylosing spondylitis. Study-wide results and limits: Blood of patients with ankylosing spondylitis appeared to be characterized by a TCR beta motif of seven or eight highly homologous variants.

The source of this sequence is a male donor with ankylosing spondylitis or in good health (not recorded which). The sample comprised blood, either unsorted or a sorted T cell fraction (not recorded which).

The DNA for the CDR3 is TGCAGTGCTGGACCCGGGCCTGGGGGCACTGAAGCTTTCTTT. This codes for CSAGPGPGGTEAFF. V gene TRBV20-1 combines with J gene TRBJ1-1, with D tentatively TRBD1 (5 bases). CDR3 length equals 14 residues. CDR1 and CDR2 (germline): DFQATT, SNEGSKA (reference sequence). V dropped 5 bases and J dropped 4 bases, with 17 bases sitting between them.